Below, 7 T cell receptor beta chains from the same sample are listed, as sequenced in a study of OX40 agonist ivuxolimab in advanced cancers. Assay used: immunoSEQ multiplex PCR; TCRdb lists only in-frame clones, some missing. The sample includes tens of thousands of clones, just under 80% seen only once; the top ten take about 5.4%. The sample was CD4+ or CD8+ T cells sorted from blood, taken in a trial of the OX40 agonist ivuxolimab. These receptor sequences come from an adult with an advanced solid tumor such as melanoma, head and neck, liver or kidney cancer.

V is TRBV7-9 and J is TRBJ1-3; the D is unclear. From germline, CDR1 is SEHNR and CDR2 FQNEAQ (reference sequence). The CDR3 sequence is 15 residues long. The V end was cut by 2 bases, the J end by 0 bases, with 8 bases between. The DNA for the CDR3 is TGTGCCAGCAGCTTAATCGAAGGCTCTGGAAACACCATATATTTT. Its translation: CASSLIEGSGNTIYF.

This clone was seen once. CDR3 bases: TGTGCCAGCAGCCCCCCCATGGAGTTAATAGACGGCTACACCTTC. Translation: CASSPPMELIDGYTF. The chain combines TRBV5-4 with TRBJ1-2; no clear D gene. In germline, CDR1 is SGHNT, CDR2 YYREEE (reference sequence). CDR3 length equals 15 residues. V shed 4 bases and J shed 8 bases, with 21 bases lying between them.

DNA for the CDR3: TGTGCCAGCAGCATGGGACAGGGGGCCACTGAAGCTTTCTTT. This sequence encodes CASSMGQGATEAFF. The gene calls are TRBV7-9 and TRBJ1-1; 12 positions agree with TRBD1. Germline values: CDR1 SEHNR, CDR2 FQNEAQ (reference sequence). The CDR3 consists of 14 residues. Trimming removed 5 bases from V and 4 bases from J; junction bases left unmatched: 2.

The rearrangement joins TRBV7-6 to TRBJ2-3, with TRBD2 identical over 8 bases. CDR3 length equals 15 residues. Trimming cost V 0 bases and J 4 bases; bases outside gene matches: 3. Germline-derived CDR1 and CDR2 are SGHVS and FNYEAQ. CDR3 coding DNA: TGTGCCAGCAGCTTAGCATCCGGGAGGGCAGATACGCAGTATTTT. It yields the protein CASSLASGRADTQYF.

This clone was counted a single time. This chain connects TRBV6-1 to TRBJ1-1; tentative D call: TRBD1 (5 bases). Trimming shortened V by 5 bases and J by 7 bases, and 11 bases separated the two germline ends. The length of the CDR3 is 12 residues. Looked up from germline, CDR1 is MNHNS and CDR2 is SASEGT. In DNA, the CDR3 is TGTGCCAGCAGTCCCGACGGGGGTGAAGCTTTCTTT. Its protein product is CASSPDGGEAFF.

This clone was recorded once. The V call is TRBV19, the J call TRBJ2-2; TRBD2 matches at 8 bases. Germline loops: CDR1 LNHDA, CDR2 SQIVND (reference sequence). The CDR3 totals 15 residues. V was clipped by 6 bases and J by 1 base; unmatched bases: 4. The DNA for the CDR3 is TGTGCCAGTAGGGTAGCGGGATTGAACACCGGGGAGCTGTTTTTT. Encoded protein: CASRVAGLNTGELFF.

V gene TRBV7-2 combines with J gene TRBJ1-4, with D possibly being TRBD1 (5 bases). The V end was cut by 4 bases, the J end by 8 bases, with 14 bases between. This CDR3 is 14 amino acids long. Germline assignment: CDR1 SGHTA and CDR2 FQGNSA. CDR3 DNA sequence: TGTGCCAGCAGCTCACAGGCCCTTGGGGAAAAACTGTTTTTT. Residues: CASSSQALGEKLFF.